A single sample is the source of the 17 T cell receptor beta chains below, sequenced in a study of identical twins. A single record per CDR3 protein comes from TCRdb applying MiXCR to the 5' RACE reads. Altogether 450,000 to 500,000 distinct CDR3 sequences are present, over 11% being singletons, with the ten largest covering approximately 0.98%. In addition, the sample was reused for a study of yellow fever vaccine responses in identical twins.

Material: CD4+ T cells sorted from blood. These receptors were taken from a woman between 18 and 29 years old in good health.

This clonotype was picked up a small number of times. This chain links TRBV30 with TRBJ2-7; D is uncertain. Trimming left V 4 bases short and J 3 bases short, with 10 bases between. The germline V gene encodes CDR1 GTSNPN and CDR2 SVGIG (reference sequence). This CDR3 is built from 12 residues. The CDR3 DNA follows: TGTGCCTGGAATCAAGGCGGCTACGAGCAGTACTTC. It is translated as CAWNQGGYEQYF.

This clonotype was found a few times. J is TRBJ2-3 and V is TRBV3-1; TRBD1 aligns across 7 bases. The CDR3 has 15 residues. Looked up from germline, CDR1 is LGHDT and CDR2 is YNNKEL (reference sequence). After removal of 4 bases from V and 2 bases from J, the junction contained 6 bases not matched to a gene. This chain's CDR3 is CASSLDRAHTDTQYF. In nucleotides, the CDR3 is TGTGCCAGCAGCCTTGACAGGGCCCACACAGATACGCAGTATTTT.

The chain recombines TRBV21-1 with TRBJ2-2; TRBD2 is the table's D call, not checked against the DNA. TRBV21-1 is flagged as a pseudogene. There are 16 residues in the CDR3. The CDR3 loop is CASTRLAGDVAGELFF. Written as DNA, the CDR3 is TGTGCCAGCACCCGACTAGCGGGAGATGTAGCCGGGGAGCTGTTTTTT.

The gene calls are TRBV6-2 or TRBV6-3 and TRBJ2-6; no reliable D call. The CDR3 length is 14 residues. From germline, CDR1 is MNHEY and CDR2 SVGEGT. V was clipped by 6 bases and J by 4 bases, with 10 bases between them. The CDR3 nucleotides read TGTGCCAGCAGCCCTCCCAAAGGGGCCAACGTCCTGACTTTC. Translation gives CASSPPKGANVLTF.

This clonotype was observed a handful of times. The chain is built from TRBV5-1 and TRBJ2-7, with TRBD2 matching over 12 bases. Trimming cost V 3 bases and J 4 bases; bases outside gene matches: 8. There are 16 residues in the CDR3. Germline V lookup: CDR1 SGHRS, CDR2 YFSETQ. In nucleotides, the CDR3 is TGCGCCAGCAGCTCCCAACTAGCGGGGGGTTCATACGAGCAGTACTTC. The encoded protein is CASSSQLAGGSYEQYF.

This clonotype was counted between two and nine times. The chain's CDR3 is CASSFDLALAGLFREQYF. CDR3 DNA sequence: TGTGCCAGCAGCTTTGACCTAGCACTAGCGGGGCTTTTCAGGGAGCAGTACTTC. This chain connects TRBV11-2 to TRBJ2-7, with 10 bases matching TRBD2. The germline gives CDR1 SGHAT, CDR2 FQNNGV. The CDR3 is 18 amino acids. Losses at the gene ends were 3 bases for V and 7 bases for J; bases not matched to a gene: 18.

This chain connects TRBV7-9 to TRBJ2-7, with 8 bases that match TRBD2. The CDR3 loop spans 14 amino acids. Trimming took 3 bases from V and 4 from J; bases not matched to a gene: 5. From germline, CDR1 is SEHNR and CDR2 FQNEAQ (reference sequence). The CDR3, as DNA: TGTGCCAGCAGCTTTGGCGGGAGGAATTACGAGCAGTACTTC. It specifies CASSFGGRNYEQYF.

This clonotype was counted once. This chain uses TRBV27 with TRBJ1-5, with 9 bases aligning to TRBD1. Unmatched junction bases numbered 3, after V lost 6 bases and J lost 0 bases. The CDR3 spans 15 residues. The germline V gene has CDR1 MNHEY and CDR2 SMNVEV (reference sequence). The CDR3 spells CASSLDRGSNQPQHF. CDR3 nucleotide sequence: TGTGCCAGCAGCCTGGACAGGGGTAGCAATCAGCCCCAGCATTTT.

This clonotype was recorded a few times. The chain joins TRBV6-6 to TRBJ1-5; D is perhaps TRBD1 (5 bases). From germline, CDR1 is MNHNY and CDR2 SVGAGI (reference sequence). CDR3 length: 13 residues. V was clipped by 4 bases and J by 6 bases, with 10 bases between them. The CDR3 spells CASSSQGGQPQHF. In DNA form, the CDR3 reads TGTGCCAGCAGTTCGCAGGGAGGTCAGCCCCAGCATTTT.

V gene TRBV12-3 or TRBV12-4 combines with J gene TRBJ1-6; weak D call: TRBD1 (6 bases). Trimming removed 6 bases from V and 0 bases from J, with 9 bases in between. The CDR3 length is 15 residues. For the CDR3, the DNA is TGTGCCAGCAGGCCACAGGGCTCCTATAATTCACCCCTCCACTTT. Translating it yields CASRPQGSYNSPLHF.

Written as DNA, the CDR3 is TGTGCCAGCAGGGGATCAGGGGGCTCGGGTAGAAAACTGTTTTTT. The encoded protein is CASRGSGGSGRKLFF. The J gene is TRBJ1-4, the V gene TRBV28; 8 nucleotides agree with TRBD1. Per germline, CDR1 MDHEN and CDR2 SYDVKM. The CDR3 is made up of 15 amino acids. V lost 6 bases, J lost 10 bases, and 13 bases stayed unmatched.

This clonotype was counted ten times or more. This sequence joins TRBV12-3 or TRBV12-4 and TRBJ2-7, with D possibly TRBD1 on 5 matching bases. This CDR3 is built from 14 residues. Trimming shortened V by 0 bases and J by 4 bases, and 10 bases separated the two germline ends. CDR3 amino acids: CASSLAGHSYEQYF. For the CDR3, the DNA is TGTGCCAGCAGTTTAGCCGGACACTCGTACGAGCAGTACTTC.

The gene calls are TRBV21-1 and TRBJ2-5; TRBD2 was called by the table and not checked on the DNA. TRBV21-1 is given as a pseudogene. The CDR3 is made up of 18 amino acids. The CDR3 nucleotides read TGTGCCAGCAGCAAATCGGAGACTAGCGGGAGGGGACAAGAGACCCAGTACTTC. Translated, it gives CASSKSETSGRGQETQYF.

This clonotype has more than one count but fewer than ten. CDR3 sequence: CASSGAGKETQYF. CDR3 nucleotide sequence: TGCGCCAGCAGCGGGGCAGGAAAAGAGACCCAGTACTTC. This chain joins TRBV5-1 and TRBJ2-5; perhaps TRBD1 as D (5 bases). This CDR3 is built from 13 residues. Trimming took 4 bases from V and 3 from J, leaving 10 bases between them. Germline V gene data show CDR1 as SGHRS and CDR2 as YFSETQ.

This clonotype has a count of ten or more. This chain connects TRBV12-3 or TRBV12-4 to TRBJ2-4; no firm D call. V gave up 1 base and J gave up 0 bases, with 10 bases separating them. This CDR3 comprises 16 residues. In DNA, the CDR3 is TGTGCCAGCAGTTTAGTTCGGAGTCTAGCCAAAAACATTCAGTACTTC. It yields the protein CASSLVRSLAKNIQYF.

The gene calls are TRBV19 and TRBJ2-1; D is undetermined. V was cut by 6 bases and J by 12 bases, with 18 bases left in between. CDR3 size: 13 residues. Germline loops: CDR1 LNHDA, CDR2 SQIVND (reference sequence). Here the CDR3 reads CASRAGPRFGQFF. CDR3 in DNA: TGTGCCAGTAGAGCAGGACCCCGTTTCGGGCAGTTCTTC.

This clonotype turned up a few times. This sequence joins TRBV12-3 or TRBV12-4 and TRBJ2-2, with 7 bases that match TRBD1. The V segment lost 5 bases and the J segment 6 bases; nucleotides outside the gene matches: 9. The CDR3 covers 15 residues. The CDR3 reads CASSPATGNPGELFF. CDR3 sequence (DNA): TGTGCCAGCAGTCCCGCGACAGGGAATCCCGGGGAGCTGTTTTTT.